This T cell receptor (beta chain) appears in the sequencing data of a study of CD8 T cells in ankylosing spondylitis. This clonotype occurred a few times. TCRdb independently ran MiXCR on the 5' RACE reads; one entry per CDR3 protein. The repertoire includes around 280,000 distinct CDR3 sequences, 15% to 20% of them detected once, and 7.8% sits in the top ten. The sequence came from a male donor with ankylosing spondylitis or in good health (not recorded which). The material sequenced was blood, either unsorted or a sorted T cell fraction (not recorded which).

The CDR3 DNA follows: TGCGCCAGCGGGACAGCCCCTTCTGGGGCCAACGTCCTGACTTTC. This translates into CASGTAPSGANVLTF. V is TRBV5-1 and J is TRBJ2-6, with 7 bases that match TRBD1. This CDR3 spans 15 amino acids. Trimming removed 7 bases from V and 1 base from J; junction bases left unmatched: 5. Germline CDR1 is SGHRS and CDR2 is YFSETQ.